The 23 T cell receptor beta chains reported below all come from one sample, sequenced in a study of shared clonotypes between healthy human individuals. Measured with immunoSEQ multiplex PCR; TCRdb has only the in-frame clones, and not every one. The repertoire holds 1.5 million to 2.5 million clones, about 95% seen once, with less than 1.5% in the top ten. Terminally differentiated effector memory CD45RA+ cells were excluded by CCR7 positive selection of CD45RO-negative cells. The sequencing input was naive CD8+ T cells sorted from blood. All receptors derive from a man aged 18 to 30 in good health.

Here the CDR3 reads CASSLVGEGPFSYEQYF. The CDR3 DNA follows: TGTGCCAGCAGCTTAGTGGGGGAGGGACCATTCTCCTACGAGCAGTACTTC. The chain joins TRBV7-2 to TRBJ2-7, with 7 bases identical to TRBD2. CDR3 length: 17 residues. The germline V gene has CDR1 SGHTA and CDR2 FQGNSA. V dropped 1 base and J dropped 0; count of bases not matched to a gene: 9.

This chain joins TRBV7-2 and TRBJ2-3; tentatively, D is TRBD1 or TRBD2 (6 bases each). V lost 5 bases, J lost 0 bases, and 15 bases lay in between. Germline V gives CDR1 SGHTA, CDR2 FQGNSA. The CDR3 has 16 amino acids. In DNA, the CDR3 is TGTGCCAGCAGCCCCTACACAGGGAGGAGCACAGATACGCAGTATTTT. As protein: CASSPYTGRSTDTQYF.

The chain has TRBV28 and TRBJ1-4; D remains ambiguous. The CDR3 sequence is 16 residues long. The V gene's germline CDR1 is MDHEN and CDR2 SYDVKM. Between the trimmed V and J ends, which lost 5 bases and 5 bases, there was a span of 18 bases. CDR3: CASSLVLSGWNEKLFF. The DNA for the CDR3 is TGTGCCAGCAGTCTCGTTCTCTCTGGTTGGAATGAAAAACTGTTTTTT.

The chain links TRBV7-9 to TRBJ2-7; tentatively, D is TRBD2 (6 bases). The V end lost 2 bases, the J end lost 5 bases, and 16 bases lay between the germline ends. Germline lookup yields CDR1 SEHNR and CDR2 FQNEAQ (reference sequence). The CDR3 sequence is 15 residues long. The CDR3 sequence is CASSLRRGVFNEQYF. In DNA form, the CDR3 reads TGTGCCAGCAGCTTAAGGAGGGGAGTCTTCAACGAGCAGTACTTC.

The rearrangement links TRBV6-5 to TRBJ1-1, with D perhaps TRBD1 (5 bases). The CDR3 covers 16 residues. Germline lookup yields CDR1 MNHEY and CDR2 SVGAGI. V lost 0 bases and J 0 bases, leaving 11 bases between the germline ends. The CDR3 spells CASSYSSSGMNTEAFF. Written as DNA, the CDR3 is TGTGCCAGCAGTTACTCGTCGTCAGGGATGAACACTGAAGCTTTCTTT.

In its sample, this clone was seen a few times. The chain is built from TRBV7-9 and TRBJ2-5, with D maybe TRBD1 (6 bases). The CDR3 extends over 14 amino acids. Between the trimmed V and J ends, which lost 3 bases and 0 bases, there was a span of 8 bases. Germline V gene sequence: CDR1 SEHNR, CDR2 FQNEAQ (reference sequence). The CDR3 here is CASSFRDNQETQYF. The CDR3 nucleotides read TGTGCCAGCAGCTTCCGGGACAACCAAGAGACCCAGTACTTC. Full variable domain (rest looked up from reference TRBV7-9 and TRBJ2-5): DTGVSQNPRHKITKRGQNVTFRCDPISEHNRLYWYRQTLGQGPEFLTYFQNEAQLEKSRLLSDRFSAERPKGSFSTLEIQRTEQGDSAMYLCASSFRDNQETQYFGPGTRLLVL.

The chain employs TRBV7-6 and TRBJ1-1; 8 nucleotides match TRBD1. The V segment lost 5 bases and the J segment 7 bases; nucleotides outside the gene matches: 6. CDR3 length: 13 amino acids. Germline V gene data show CDR1 as SGHVS and CDR2 as FNYEAQ. Here the CDR3 DNA reads TGTGCCAGCAGCCACGGGACAGGCCTTGAAGCTTTCTTT. Translating it yields CASSHGTGLEAFF.

In this sample, this clone turned up once. The same CDR3 can be traced to other DNA sequences in this sample. This chain uses TRBV28 with TRBJ2-3; D gene unclear. The V end was cut by 6 bases, the J end by 2 bases, with 9 bases between. The CDR3 is 13 residues long. The V gene's germline CDR1 is MDHEN and CDR2 SYDVKM. This chain's CDR3 is CASRGPSTDTQYF. In nucleotides, the CDR3 is TGTGCCAGCAGGGGCCCCTCCACAGATACGCAGTATTTT.

The chain uses TRBV19 and TRBJ1-1, with 7 bases lining up with TRBD1. The CDR3 is made up of 15 amino acids. Germline V gene sequence: CDR1 LNHDA, CDR2 SQIVND (reference sequence). With V trimmed by 7 bases and J by 0 bases, 8 bases remained unmatched. The CDR3 sequence is CASNRDREMNTEAFF. Written as DNA, the CDR3 is TGTGCCAGTAACCGGGACAGAGAAATGAACACTGAAGCTTTCTTT.

This chain joins TRBV5-6 and TRBJ1-2; D gene uncertain. V lost 0 bases and J 1 base, leaving 7 bases between the germline ends. Germline V lookup: CDR1 SGHDT, CDR2 YYEEEE. The CDR3 runs 14 residues. The CDR3 reads CASSLDPDNYGYTF. CDR3 in DNA: TGTGCCAGCAGCTTGGATCCAGATAACTATGGCTACACCTTC.

This chain joins TRBV4-1 and TRBJ2-7; either TRBD1 or TRBD2 may supply D (6 bases each). V was shortened by 3 bases and J by 1 base, with 13 bases between the two germline ends. CDR1 MGHRA and CDR2 YSYEKL come from the germline V gene. This CDR3 spans 15 amino acids. CDR3 amino acids: CASSHRGAQSYEQYF. DNA of the CDR3: TGCGCCAGCAGCCATAGGGGGGCCCAATCCTACGAGCAGTACTTC.

The J gene is TRBJ2-7, the V gene TRBV28; 9 bases are a match to TRBD1. The V gene's germline CDR1 is MDHEN and CDR2 SYDVKM. J gave up 1 base and V 6 bases, and 4 bases lay outside the gene matches. The CDR3 consists of 14 residues. The CDR3 region has the DNA TGTGCCAGCAGATTACAGGGGGCTTCCTACGAGCAGTACTTC. Translation gives CASRLQGASYEQYF.

The genes are TRBV7-9 and TRBJ2-5; 8 bases are shared with TRBD1. Germline CDR1 SEHNR, CDR2 FQNEAQ (reference sequence). J was trimmed by 5 bases and V by 4 bases; bases with no gene match: 15. The CDR3 totals 17 residues. The CDR3: CASSSTPGQATGETQYF. In DNA, the CDR3 is TGTGCCAGCAGCTCAACGCCGGGACAGGCAACAGGGGAGACCCAGTACTTC.

The V and J genes are TRBV7-2 and TRBJ1-4; 7 bases are shared with TRBD1. Germline V gives CDR1 SGHTA, CDR2 FQGNSA. V trimming: 6 bases; J trimming: 2 bases; junction bases outside the gene matches: 3. The CDR3 contains 14 residues. CDR3 DNA sequence: TGTGCCAGCAGTTGGGACAGCACTAATGAAAAACTGTTTTTT. It specifies CASSWDSTNEKLFF.

This chain links TRBV7-9 with TRBJ1-1; D unresolved. Trimming shortened V by 4 bases and J by 3 bases, and 6 bases separated the two germline ends. This CDR3 is 12 amino acids long. CDR1 and CDR2 (germline): SEHNR, FQNEAQ (reference sequence). The CDR3: CASSSDYTEAFF. The CDR3 DNA sequence: TGTGCCAGCAGCTCCGATTACACTGAAGCTTTCTTT.

The rearrangement links TRBV6-5 to TRBJ2-5, with unresolved D. This CDR3 comprises 15 residues. V shed 4 bases and J shed 1 base, with 13 bases lying between them. The V gene's germline CDR1 is MNHEY and CDR2 SVGAGI. CDR3 DNA: TGTGCCAGCAGTTCCACGGGTGCAATCCAAGAGACCCAGTACTTC. This codes for CASSSTGAIQETQYF.

Points on this clone: This sample also contains other DNA sequences that code for the same CDR3. The gene calls are TRBV5-4 and TRBJ2-7; no reliable D call. There are 13 residues in the CDR3. Trimming pared 0 bases from V and 2 bases from J, leaving 6 bases between. The germline gives CDR1 SGHNT, CDR2 YYREEE (reference sequence). Written as DNA, the CDR3 is TGTGCCAGCAGCTTGGACGGACCCTACGAGCAGTACTTC. This codes for CASSLDGPYEQYF.

The chain couples TRBV19 to TRBJ2-3, with TRBD2 matching over 10 bases. This CDR3 contains 14 residues. The J segment lost 2 bases and the V segment lost 6 bases, leaving 2 bases of the junction unmatched. Germline V gene sequence: CDR1 LNHDA, CDR2 SQIVND (reference sequence). Here the CDR3 DNA reads TGTGCCAGTAGGCTAGCGGGGGACACAGATACGCAGTATTTT. Translating gives CASRLAGDTDTQYF. The variable domain in full, completed from reference TRBV19 and TRBJ2-3, reads DGGITQSPKYLFRKEGQNVTLSCEQNLNHDAMYWYRQDPGQGLRLIYYSQIVNDFQKGDIAEGYSVSREKKESFPLTVTSAQKNPTAFYLCASRLAGDTDTQYFGPGTRLTVL.

The rearrangement links TRBV5-4 to TRBJ1-2; maybe TRBD1 (5 bases). This CDR3 has 16 amino acids. V was clipped by 0 bases and J by 4 bases, with 16 bases between them. CDR1 is SGHNT, CDR2 YYREEE, per germline (reference sequence). The CDR3 DNA is TGTGCCAGCAGCTTGGGTTCGGGGGATCCCATCTATGGCTACACCTTC. Its translation: CASSLGSGDPIYGYTF.

With respect to this clone: Additional DNA sequences in this sample encode the identical CDR3. The chain uses TRBV27 and TRBJ1-1; D is possibly TRBD1 (6 bases). CDR3 size: 14 residues. The germline V gene has CDR1 MNHEY and CDR2 SMNVEV (reference sequence). V was cut by 2 bases and J by 1 base, with 8 bases left in between. DNA of the CDR3: TGTGCCAGCAGTTTAAGACAGGAGAACACTGAAGCTTTCTTT. Translation gives CASSLRQENTEAFF.

The chain joins TRBV10-2 to TRBJ2-1; 9 nucleotides line up with TRBD1. The length of the CDR3 is 14 residues. Trimming removed 6 bases from V and 2 bases from J; junction bases left unmatched: 2. Germline V lookup: CDR1 WSHSY, CDR2 SAAADI. This chain's CDR3 is CASRGQGTYNEQFF. The CDR3 DNA reads as TGCGCCAGCAGGGGACAGGGTACCTACAATGAGCAGTTCTTC.

The chain is built from TRBV6-5 and TRBJ2-1; TRBD2 might be the D (5 bases). This CDR3 contains 13 residues. Germline CDR1 is MNHEY and CDR2 is SVGAGI. V lost 2 bases and J lost 7, with 9 bases in between. The CDR3 loop is CASSYARANEQFF. For the CDR3, the DNA is TGTGCCAGCAGTTACGCGAGGGCAAATGAGCAGTTCTTC.

On this clone: Other nucleotide sequences in the sample specify the same CDR3. V and J are TRBV30 and TRBJ2-2; D call uncertain. This CDR3 has 12 amino acids. V lost 2 bases to trimming and J lost 5 bases, with 6 bases between them. Germline CDR1 GTSNPN, CDR2 SVGIG (reference sequence). CDR3 in DNA: TGTGCCTGGAGTTTTTATACCGGGGAGCTGTTTTTT. Encoded protein: CAWSFYTGELFF. Full variable domain (remainder filled in from reference TRBV30 and TRBJ2-2): SQTIHQWPATLVQPVGSPLSLECTVEGTSNPNLYWYRQAAGRGLQLLFYSVGIGQISSEVPQNLSASRPQDRQFILSSKKLLLSDSGFYLCAWSFYTGELFFGEGSRLTVL.